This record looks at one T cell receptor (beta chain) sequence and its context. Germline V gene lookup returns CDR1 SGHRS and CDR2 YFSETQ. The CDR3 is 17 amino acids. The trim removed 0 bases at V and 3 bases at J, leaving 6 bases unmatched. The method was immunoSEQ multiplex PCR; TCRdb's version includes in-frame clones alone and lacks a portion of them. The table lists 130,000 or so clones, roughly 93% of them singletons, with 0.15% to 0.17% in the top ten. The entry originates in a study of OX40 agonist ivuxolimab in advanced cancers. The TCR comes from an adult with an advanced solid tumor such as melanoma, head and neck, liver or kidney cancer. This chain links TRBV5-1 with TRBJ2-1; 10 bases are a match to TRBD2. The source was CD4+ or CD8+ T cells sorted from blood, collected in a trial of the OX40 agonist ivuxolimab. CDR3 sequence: CASSLAASGGFYNEQFF. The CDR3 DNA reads TGCGCCAGCAGCTTGGCCGCTAGCGGGGGTTTCTACAATGAGCAGTTCTTC.